The next 30 T cell receptor beta chains were all read from a single sample in a study of long-term antiretroviral therapy in people with HIV. At survey level, the immunoSEQ assay was run in its v3.0 version. Libraries were prepared by immunoSEQ multiplex PCR; TCRdb keeps only in-frame clonotypes and omits some of them. The data contain roughly 28,000 clones, about 87% of them singletons. Sample: unsorted PBMCs, taken 1.8 years after starting antiretroviral therapy. The receptors were sampled from a woman aged 18-30 years with HIV.

V usage is TRBV18 and J usage is TRBJ1-5; no reliable D call. This CDR3 comprises 14 residues. CDR1 is KGHSH and CDR2 is LQKENI in the germline V gene. Deletions cut 4 bases from V and 0 bases from J, with 7 bases between. CDR3 sequence: CASSLGISNQPQHF. CDR3 nucleotides: TGTGCCAGCTCACTCGGAATTAGCAATCAGCCCCAGCATTTT.

The chain carries TRBV6-6 and TRBJ1-2; weak D call: TRBD1 (6 bases). The V gene's germline CDR1 is MNHNY and CDR2 SVGAGI (reference sequence). V was cut by 7 bases and J by 4 bases, with 19 bases left in between. CDR3 size: 15 residues. CDR3 protein: CASKGEGSRVYGYTF. CDR3 sequence (DNA): TGTGCCAGCAAGGGGGAGGGCAGTAGGGTCTATGGCTACACCTTC.

CDR3 in DNA: TGCGCCAGCAGTGAGGCCACTAGTGTTACAACCTACGAGCAGTACTTC. Translated: CASSEATSVTTYEQYF. J is TRBJ2-7 and V is TRBV10-1; D possibly corresponds to TRBD2 (5 bases). Trimming left V 2 bases short and J 2 bases short, with 16 bases between. Germline V lookup: CDR1 WNHNN, CDR2 SYGVQD (reference sequence). This CDR3 is built from 16 residues.

This clone was counted between two and nine times. The chain couples TRBV7-9 to TRBJ2-7, with 10 bases identical to TRBD2. The trim removed 3 bases at V and 6 bases at J, leaving 8 bases unmatched. Germline values: CDR1 SEHNR, CDR2 FQNEAQ (reference sequence). This CDR3 contains 15 residues. The CDR3 DNA is TGTGCCAGCAGCTTTGGACTAGCGGCGGTCTCCGAGCAGTACTTC. Amino acids: CASSFGLAAVSEQYF.

The rearrangement links TRBV19 to TRBJ2-7; TRBD1 aligns across 9 bases. This CDR3 spans 14 amino acids. Trimming cost V 7 bases and J 5 bases; bases outside gene matches: 9. In germline, CDR1 is LNHDA, CDR2 SQIVND (reference sequence). This chain's CDR3 is CASTSGTGLDEQYF. The CDR3 DNA reads TGTGCCAGTACTTCCGGGACAGGGCTGGACGAGCAGTACTTC.

This clone was counted a single time. CDR3 sequence: CASSVDFDGQGAYEQYF. CDR3 DNA sequence: TGTGCCAGCAGCGTAGACTTCGACGGACAGGGAGCCTACGAGCAGTACTTC. V gene TRBV9 combines with J gene TRBJ2-7, with 8 nucleotides matching TRBD1. The CDR3 is made up of 17 amino acids. The germline V gene encodes CDR1 SGDLS and CDR2 YYNGEE. With V trimmed by 0 bases and J by 2 bases, 10 bases remained unmatched.

This clone came up once. The chain joins TRBV25-1 to TRBJ1-1, with 8 positions matching TRBD1. Germline-derived CDR1 and CDR2 are MGHDK and SYGVNS. This CDR3 has 15 residues. The trim removed 4 bases at V and 1 base at J, leaving 5 bases unmatched. CDR3 DNA: TGTGCCAGCAGTGGTCCAGGGGGCGCGAACACTGAAGCTTTCTTT. Translating gives CASSGPGGANTEAFF.

The chain has TRBV27 and TRBJ2-7; 7 nucleotides align to TRBD1. The germline CDR1 and CDR2 sequences are MNHEY and SMNVEV (reference sequence). V was pared by 5 bases and J by 2 bases, with 3 bases of the junction left unmatched. This CDR3 is 13 amino acids long. CDR3 in DNA: TGTGCCAGCAGTCCTGGACAGGCCTACGAGCAGTACTTC. Its protein product is CASSPGQAYEQYF.

This chain links TRBV5-1 with TRBJ1-3; 10 bases match TRBD1. Germline V gene lookup returns CDR1 SGHRS and CDR2 YFSETQ. V shed 0 bases and J 0 bases; nucleotides not matched to a gene: 3. The CDR3 extends over 17 amino acids. CDR3 bases: TGCGCCAGCAGCTTGGTTGGGGACAGGGGCTCTGGAAACACCATATATTTT. This translates into CASSLVGDRGSGNTIYF.

The rearrangement links TRBV25-1 to TRBJ2-5; 9 nucleotides align to TRBD2. V gave up 0 bases and J gave up 2 bases; unmatched junction bases: 1. CDR1 is MGHDK, CDR2 SYGVNS, per germline. The CDR3 sequence is 15 residues long. CDR3 in DNA: TGTGCCAGCAGTGAATATGGACTAGCGCAAGAGACCCAGTACTTC. Translation: CASSEYGLAQETQYF.

The chain couples TRBV5-4 to TRBJ2-3, with D perhaps matching TRBD1 (5 bases). The CDR3 length is 15 residues. Looked up from germline, CDR1 is SGHNT and CDR2 is YYREEE (reference sequence). Trimming cost V 0 bases and J 2 bases, with 10 bases left between them. The CDR3 DNA is TGTGCCAGCAGCTTGGGCAGGGTGAACACAGATACGCAGTATTTT. Its translation is CASSLGRVNTDTQYF. Using reference TRBV5-4 and TRBJ2-3 for the parts outside the CDR3, the full variable domain is ETGVTQSPTHLIKTRGQQVTLRCSSQSGHNTVSWYQQALGQGPQFIFQYYREEENGRGNFPPRFSGLQFPNYSSELNVNALELDDSALYLCASSLGRVNTDTQYFGPGTRLTVL.

The genes are TRBV5-4 and TRBJ2-5; 7 bases line up with TRBD2. CDR3 size: 13 residues. With 0 bases clipped from V and 5 bases from J, the junction kept 1 base outside the gene matches. Germline V gene lookup returns CDR1 SGHNT and CDR2 YYREEE (reference sequence). CDR3 coding DNA: TGTGCCAGCAGCTTGGGTAGCGGGGAGACCCAGTACTTC. It translates to CASSLGSGETQYF. Together with reference TRBV5-4 and TRBJ2-5, the CDR3 gives the full variable domain: ETGVTQSPTHLIKTRGQQVTLRCSSQSGHNTVSWYQQALGQGPQFIFQYYREEENGRGNFPPRFSGLQFPNYSSELNVNALELDDSALYLCASSLGSGETQYFGPGTRLLVL.

About this clone: At the DNA level, this CDR3 is encoded by other sequences in the same sample as well. V usage is TRBV15 and J usage is TRBJ2-1; D uncertain. This CDR3 has 14 residues. Germline V lookup: CDR1 LNHNV, CDR2 YYDKDF (reference sequence). V was shortened by 2 bases and J by 5 bases, with 10 bases between the two germline ends. Written as DNA, the CDR3 is TGTGCCACCAGCAGACCTGGCAGGAACAATGAGCAGTTCTTC. Its translation is CATSRPGRNNEQFF.

The chain couples TRBV27 to TRBJ2-3; no reliable D call. The CDR3 is 13 amino acids. Looked up from germline, CDR1 is MNHEY and CDR2 is SMNVEV (reference sequence). Trimming took 5 bases from V and 2 from J, leaving 8 bases between them. The CDR3 region has the DNA TGTGCCAGCAGTATCGGTGTCACAGATACGCAGTATTTT. Translating it yields CASSIGVTDTQYF.

This chain connects TRBV28 to TRBJ1-4; D is ambiguous. The V and J ends lost 5 bases and 3 bases respectively, with 10 bases between them. Germline V gene sequence: CDR1 MDHEN, CDR2 SYDVKM. CDR3 length equals 14 residues. The CDR3, as DNA: TGTGCCAGCAGTCGCCCCGGCCCTAATGAAAAACTGTTTTTT. Its translation is CASSRPGPNEKLFF.

This clone was picked up one time. The gene calls are TRBV7-2 and TRBJ2-7; 12 bases map to TRBD2. V lost 6 bases and J lost 2; bases outside the gene matches: 8. Germline values: CDR1 SGHTA, CDR2 FQGNSA. The CDR3 is 16 residues long. This chain's CDR3 is CASRRLAGDWAYEQYF. CDR3 bases: TGTGCCAGCAGGCGACTAGCGGGGGATTGGGCCTACGAGCAGTACTTC. The entire variable domain, with the rest obtained from reference TRBV7-2 and TRBJ2-7, is as follows: GAGVSQSPSNKVTEKGKDVELRCDPISGHTALYWYRQSLGQGLEFLIYFQGNSAPDKSGLPSDRFSAERTGGSVSTLTIQRTQQEDSAVYLCASRRLAGDWAYEQYFGPGTRLTVT.

The DNA for the CDR3 is TGTGCCAGCAGTTACAGGGGACCCTACAATGAGCAGTTCTTC. This sequence encodes CASSYRGPYNEQFF. The rearrangement links TRBV6-6 to TRBJ2-1; D tentatively reads TRBD1 or TRBD2 (5 bases each). The V and J ends lost 2 bases and 2 bases respectively, with 7 bases between them. The CDR3 contains 14 residues. Germline V gives CDR1 MNHNY, CDR2 SVGAGI (reference sequence).

The CDR3 is CASSADDRYNEKLFF. In DNA, the CDR3 is TGTGCCAGCAGTGCCGACGACAGGTATAATGAAAAACTGTTTTTT. The V gene is TRBV2, the J gene TRBJ1-4, with a weak D call TRBD1 (6 bases). Trimming cost V 4 bases and J 4 bases, with 13 bases left between them. Germline assignment: CDR1 SNHLY and CDR2 FYNNEI. The CDR3 contains 15 residues.

The chain couples TRBV7-9 to TRBJ2-5; D is possibly TRBD1 (5 bases). The CDR3 totals 15 residues. Germline V lookup: CDR1 SEHNR, CDR2 FQNEAQ (reference sequence). Trimming left V 0 bases short and J 2 bases short, with 10 bases between. CDR3 protein: CASSLAAGFQETQYF. The CDR3, as DNA: TGTGCCAGCAGCTTAGCGGCAGGGTTTCAAGAGACCCAGTACTTC.

The chain joins TRBV6-5 to TRBJ1-1; D is unresolved. Trimming took off 4 bases at V and 1 base at J, with 4 bases between the two ends. Germline V lookup: CDR1 MNHEY, CDR2 SVGAGI. This CDR3 comprises 12 residues. CDR3 bases: TGTGCCAGCAGTTCGAAGAACACTGAAGCTTTCTTT. Protein: CASSSKNTEAFF.

The rearrangement joins TRBV15 to TRBJ2-1; 9 nucleotides line up with TRBD2. Losses at the gene ends were 6 bases for V and 3 bases for J; bases not matched to a gene: 9. Germline V gene sequence: CDR1 LNHNV, CDR2 YYDKDF (reference sequence). The CDR3 consists of 16 residues. The CDR3 DNA sequence: TGTGCCACCAGACCGACTAGCGGACTACACTACAATGAGCAGTTCTTC. It specifies CATRPTSGLHYNEQFF. Full variable domain (outside the CDR3, taken from reference TRBV15 and TRBJ2-1): DAMVIQNPRYQVTQFGKPVTLSCSQTLNHNVMYWYQQKSSQAPKLLFHYYDKDFNNEADTPDNFQSRRPNTSFCFLDIRSPGLGDTAMYLCATRPTSGLHYNEQFFGPGTRLTVL.

This chain uses TRBV11-1 with TRBJ2-1; 7 bases map to TRBD2. After removal of 4 bases from V and 3 bases from J, the junction contained 6 bases not matched to a gene. Germline lookup yields CDR1 SGHAT and CDR2 FQDESV (reference sequence). The CDR3 consists of 15 residues. The CDR3 bases are TGTGCCAGCAGCTCAGGGCGGGAGCACTACAATGAGCAGTTCTTC. Amino acid sequence: CASSSGREHYNEQFF.

V gene TRBV6-5 combines with J gene TRBJ2-7, with D possibly being TRBD1 (6 bases). This CDR3 has 14 amino acids. The V end was cut by 4 bases, the J end by 2 bases, with 12 bases between. CDR1 is MNHEY, CDR2 SVGAGI, per germline. The CDR3 sequence is CASSSSGVPYEQYF. CDR3 bases: TGTGCCAGCAGTTCGTCAGGGGTCCCCTACGAGCAGTACTTC.

The chain employs TRBV7-9 and TRBJ1-2; possibly TRBD1 for D (5 bases). Germline lookup yields CDR1 SEHNR and CDR2 FQNEAQ (reference sequence). There are 13 residues in the CDR3. V gave up 5 bases and J gave up 5 bases, with 12 bases separating them. This chain's CDR3 is CASSLGERYGYTF. CDR3 DNA: TGTGCCAGCAGCCTGGGGGAGAGATATGGCTACACCTTC. The entire variable domain, with the rest obtained from reference TRBV7-9 and TRBJ1-2, is as follows: DTGVSQNPRHKITKRGQNVTFRCDPISEHNRLYWYRQTLGQGPEFLTYFQNEAQLEKSRLLSDRFSAERPKGSFSTLEIQRTEQGDSAMYLCASSLGERYGYTFGSGTRLTVV.

This clone was detected only once. The chain links TRBV28 to TRBJ2-6; 8 nucleotides line up with TRBD1. V was clipped by 4 bases and J by 2 bases; unmatched bases: 19. This CDR3 has 21 amino acids. Germline V gene sequence: CDR1 MDHEN, CDR2 SYDVKM. The CDR3 coding sequence is TGTGCCAGCAGTTCAAACATCCTGCCGGGACAGGAGGTACCTGGGGCCAACGTCCTGACTTTC. Its protein product is CASSSNILPGQEVPGANVLTF. Filled out from reference TRBV28 and TRBJ2-6, the complete variable domain reads DVKVTQSSRYLVKRTGEKVFLECVQDMDHENMFWYRQDPGLGLRLIYFSYDVKMKEKGDIPEGYSVSREKKERFSLILESASTNQTSMYLCASSSNILPGQEVPGANVLTFGAGSRLTVL.

The rearrangement joins TRBV4-3 to TRBJ2-3; tentative D call: TRBD2 (6 bases). The germline gives CDR1 LGHNA, CDR2 YSLEER. The germline V and J ends were trimmed by 0 bases and 2 bases, with 15 bases remaining between them. This CDR3 has 17 residues. The CDR3, as DNA: TGCGCCAGCAGCCAAGAGGAGGGTAGGGACCACACAGATACGCAGTATTTT. Its protein product is CASSQEEGRDHTDTQYF.

V is TRBV27 and J is TRBJ2-2, with D perhaps assigned TRBD1 or TRBD2 (5 bases each). Trimming removed 9 bases at V and 2 bases at J, with 7 bases between. The CDR3 length is 12 residues. The germline V gene encodes CDR1 MNHEY and CDR2 SMNVEV (reference sequence). The CDR3 protein is CASRGNTGELFF. DNA for the CDR3: TGTGCCAGTCGGGGCAACACCGGGGAGCTGTTTTTT.

CDR3 loop: CASSLGAPQGQFF. The CDR3 DNA reads TGTGCCAGCAGTTTGGGGGCCCCTCAAGGGCAGTTCTTC. The chain links TRBV27 to TRBJ2-1, with D possibly TRBD1 on 6 matching bases. The V end was cut by 3 bases, the J end by 12 bases, with 15 bases between. Germline values: CDR1 MNHEY, CDR2 SMNVEV (reference sequence). This CDR3 is 13 amino acids long.

This chain uses TRBV9 with TRBJ2-7, with D uncertain. CDR3 size: 14 residues. With 0 bases removed from V and 3 bases from J, the gap between germline ends came to 10 bases. Germline V gives CDR1 SGDLS, CDR2 YYNGEE. The CDR3 sequence is CASSVGPTDYEQYF. The CDR3 DNA sequence: TGTGCCAGCAGCGTAGGACCGACCGACTACGAGCAGTACTTC.

The chain links TRBV10-3 to TRBJ2-2; 11 positions agree with TRBD2. The trim removed 5 bases at V and 2 bases at J, leaving 4 bases unmatched. The germline V gene has CDR1 ENHRY and CDR2 SYGVKD. CDR3 length: 16 residues. The CDR3 loop reads CAISKGTSGNTGELFF. The CDR3 DNA follows: TGTGCCATCAGTAAGGGGACTAGCGGAAACACCGGGGAGCTGTTTTTT.